These 12 T cell receptor beta chains originate from one sample sequenced in a study of T cells after yellow fever vaccination. In TCRdb, the 5' RACE reads were re-called with MiXCR into one record per CDR3 protein. Of 500,000 to 650,000 distinct CDR3 sequences in the sample, less than 20% were seen once. The sample was PBMCs, taken around 5 days after the first yellow fever vaccination. The receptors stem from a man aged 18 to 30 who received the YFV17D yellow fever vaccine.

This clonotype was counted a few times. The chain carries TRBV6-5 and TRBJ2-1; 9 positions agree with TRBD1. V trimming: 2 bases; J trimming: 7 bases; junction bases outside the gene matches: 6. The length of the CDR3 is 15 residues. The germline V gene encodes CDR1 MNHEY and CDR2 SVGAGI. The CDR3 spells CASSYQGTGRNEQFF. Here the CDR3 DNA reads TGTGCCAGCAGTTACCAGGGGACAGGGAGGAATGAGCAGTTCTTC.

V is TRBV2 and J is TRBJ1-5; D might be TRBD1 (5 bases). Germline loops: CDR1 SNHLY, CDR2 FYNNEI. Trimming stripped 5 bases from V and 8 bases from J, with 13 bases between. This CDR3 region has 13 residues. The CDR3 here is CASSLQGTEPQHF. CDR3 in DNA: TGTGCCAGCAGTTTGCAGGGTACGGAGCCCCAGCATTTT.

The chain recombines TRBV4-3 with TRBJ1-1; 8 bases match TRBD1. V shed 3 bases and J 6 bases; nucleotides not matched to a gene: 9. There are 15 residues in the CDR3. Germline V lookup: CDR1 LGHNA, CDR2 YSLEER. The CDR3 region is CASSHLQGQAAEAFF. CDR3 DNA: TGCGCCAGCAGCCACCTACAGGGACAGGCAGCTGAAGCTTTCTTT.

This chain uses TRBV7-9 with TRBJ1-1; tentative D call: TRBD1 (6 bases). Per germline, CDR1 SEHNR and CDR2 FQNEAQ (reference sequence). This CDR3 is 12 amino acids long. V gave up 4 bases and J gave up 4 bases, with 7 bases separating them. The CDR3 sequence: CASSWTATEAFF. CDR3 in DNA: TGTGCCAGCAGCTGGACAGCCACTGAAGCTTTCTTT.

This clonotype has a single count. The chain combines TRBV4-3 with TRBJ1-4; a weak D match, TRBD1 (5 bases). V gave up 5 bases and J gave up 10 bases, with 14 bases separating them. The CDR3 has 13 residues. Per germline, CDR1 LGHNA and CDR2 YSLEER. The CDR3 DNA is TGCGCCAGCAGCTATCTTATAAGGGGAAAACTGTTTTTT. Protein product: CASSYLIRGKLFF.

This clonotype was detected only a few times. V gene TRBV5-1 combines with J gene TRBJ2-7, with TRBD2 matching over 10 bases. Germline CDR1 and CDR2: SGHRS and YFSETQ. The trim removed 1 base at V and 5 bases at J, leaving 6 bases unmatched. There are 15 residues in the CDR3. The CDR3 reads CASSLSLAGANEQYF. CDR3 DNA sequence: TGCGCCAGCAGCTTGTCGCTAGCGGGGGCGAACGAGCAGTACTTC. Together with reference TRBV5-1 and TRBJ2-7, the CDR3 gives the full variable domain: KAGVTQTPRYLIKTRGQQVTLSCSPISGHRSVSWYQQTPGQGLQFLFEYFSETQRNKGNFPGRFSGRQFSNSRSEMNVSTLELGDSALYLCASSLSLAGANEQYFGPGTRLTVT.

This clonotype was counted a few times. The J gene is TRBJ2-3, the V gene TRBV5-1, with 7 bases matching TRBD2. The V and J ends lost 0 bases and 2 bases, in that order; junction bases with no gene match: 9. The CDR3 length is 17 residues. Germline CDR1 SGHRS, CDR2 YFSETQ. The CDR3 region has the DNA TGCGCCAGCAGCTTGGCGGTTTCTAGCGGAAACACAGATACGCAGTATTTT. Translated, it gives CASSLAVSSGNTDTQYF.

The chain joins TRBV5-4 to TRBJ2-2, with 8 bases matching TRBD1. The length of the CDR3 is 15 residues. CDR1 is SGHNT and CDR2 is YYREEE in the germline V gene (reference sequence). The trim removed 4 bases at V and 1 base at J, leaving 3 bases unmatched. CDR3 region: CASSQGTGNTGELFF. Here the CDR3 DNA reads TGTGCCAGCAGCCAAGGGACAGGGAACACCGGGGAGCTGTTTTTT.

The rearrangement joins TRBV4-3 to TRBJ1-3; D remains unclear. Trimming removed 5 bases at V and 2 bases at J, with 25 bases between. This CDR3 contains 19 residues. Germline assignment: CDR1 LGHNA and CDR2 YSLEER. In DNA form, the CDR3 reads TGCGCCAGCAGCACCCGGCGATCCCAGCGGGGAATCGCTGGAAACACCATATATTTT. This sequence encodes CASSTRRSQRGIAGNTIYF.

This sequence joins TRBV12-3 or TRBV12-4 and TRBJ2-7; the match to TRBD2 covers 12 bases. This CDR3 is built from 16 residues. J was trimmed by 0 bases and V by 6 bases; bases with no gene match: 6. CDR3 DNA sequence: TGTGCCAGCAGCCTGACTAGCGGGGGCCTCTCCTACGAGCAGTACTTC. It is translated as CASSLTSGGLSYEQYF.

This clonotype was picked up a small number of times. CDR3: CASILTGGDSPLHF. The CDR3 DNA sequence: TGTGCCAGCATTTTGACAGGCGGGGATTCACCCCTCCACTTT. The V and J genes are TRBV6-5 and TRBJ1-6; tentative D call: TRBD1 (6 bases). This CDR3 is built from 14 residues. Trimming took off 7 bases at V and 8 bases at J, with 15 bases between the two ends. The germline gives CDR1 MNHEY, CDR2 SVGAGI.

The gene calls are TRBV6-1 and TRBJ1-2; perhaps TRBD1 as D (5 bases). The germline V gene encodes CDR1 MNHNS and CDR2 SASEGT. The CDR3 is 16 amino acids. The germline V and J ends were trimmed by 7 bases and 0 bases, with 18 bases remaining between them. The CDR3 DNA sequence: TGTGCCAGCAAAAAAAGGGGCCAGCCGACTAACTATGGCTACACCTTC. Translation gives CASKKRGQPTNYGYTF.